This TCR beta chain was obtained from a study of early T cells in non-severe SARS-CoV-2 infection. The CDR3 has 12 amino acids. The germline gives CDR1 SEHNR, CDR2 FQNEAQ (reference sequence). The J segment lost 7 bases and the V segment lost 5 bases, leaving 5 bases of the junction unmatched. This clonotype appeared many times. Individual cDNA molecules were tagged with unique molecular identifiers, the study reported. Each CDR3 protein gets one entry after TCRdb re-called the 5' RACE reads with MiXCR. The table records 75,000 to 80,000 distinct CDR3 sequences, about 9.6% of them present only once. The rearrangement joins TRBV7-9 to TRBJ2-7, with TRBD2 matching over 7 bases. Material for sequencing was whole blood. This receptor was obtained from an adult who was a healthcare worker with PCR-confirmed SARS-CoV-2 infection or an uninfected control (not recorded which). The CDR3 loop reads CASSPGSGEQYF. As DNA, the CDR3 is TGTGCCAGCAGCCCGGGTAGCGGGGAGCAGTACTTC.